What follows are 13 T cell receptor beta chains derived from one specimen sequenced in a study of T cells in Graves' hyperthyroidism and ophthalmopathy. Regions amplified from RNA transcripts were the TCR beta CDR3 regions. First-round RT-PCR with HTBI primers amplified the TCR CDR3 region. Each CDR3 protein gets one entry after TCRdb re-called the multiplex PCR reads with MiXCR. The table records more than 550,000 distinct CDR3 sequences, over 40% of them present only once. Input material: peripheral blood or thyroid tissue (not recorded which). These receptors came from an adult man with Graves' disease, either hyperthyroidism or ophthalmopathy (not recorded which).

This clonotype was seen more than once but under ten times. The chain is built from TRBV12-3 or TRBV12-4 and TRBJ2-5, with a weak D call TRBD1 (7 bases). The CDR3 is made up of 16 amino acids. V was pared by 7 bases and J by 1 base, with 19 bases between. The CDR3 sequence is CASNRGGADRQETQYF. The DNA for the CDR3 is TGTGCCAGCAACAGGGGCGGGGCAGACCGCCAAGAGACCCAGTACTTC.

The J gene is TRBJ1-2, the V gene TRBV10-3; TRBD1 aligns across 11 bases. The CDR3 has 17 amino acids. V was clipped by 3 bases and J by 4 bases; unmatched bases: 10. CDR1 ENHRY and CDR2 SYGVKD come from the germline V gene. CDR3 residues: CAISDPGQGVLGYGYTF. In DNA form, the CDR3 reads TGTGCCATCAGTGACCCGGGACAGGGGGTATTGGGCTATGGCTACACCTTC.

There are many counts of this clonotype. The rearrangement uses TRBV19 and TRBJ1-2; D gene unclear. CDR1 LNHDA and CDR2 SQIVND come from the germline V gene (reference sequence). The CDR3 consists of 12 residues. Trimming removed 3 bases at V and 6 bases at J, with 8 bases between. The CDR3, as DNA: TGTGCCAGTAGTATGGTACGGCATGGCTACACCTTC. This codes for CASSMVRHGYTF.

This clonotype was seen ten or more times. This chain links TRBV14 with TRBJ1-1; no reliable D call. Germline V gene data show CDR1 as SGHDN and CDR2 as FVKESK. V shed 0 bases and J shed 1 base, with 9 bases lying between them. This CDR3 region has 15 residues. DNA of the CDR3: TGTGCCAGCAGCCAAGAACGCGTACCGAACACTGAAGCTTTCTTT. Translation gives CASSQERVPNTEAFF.

Ten or more counts support this clonotype. Given a much more abundant clone one base away, this may be a read error. This chain uses TRBV6-6 with TRBJ1-5; D is ambiguous. This CDR3 spans 11 amino acids. Trimming stripped 5 bases from V and 1 base from J, with 0 bases between. Germline V gene sequence: CDR1 MNHNY, CDR2 SVGAGI (reference sequence). For the CDR3, the DNA is TGTGCCAGCAGTAGCAATCAGCCCCAGCATTTT. It encodes CASSSNQPQHF.

V is TRBV7-9 and J is TRBJ2-7; a weak D match, TRBD2 (5 bases). The CDR3 is 12 residues long. Germline V gene sequence: CDR1 SEHNR, CDR2 FQNEAQ (reference sequence). Trimming removed 5 bases at V and 5 bases at J, with 10 bases between. The CDR3 is CASSRESHEQYF. Here the CDR3 DNA reads TGTGCCAGCAGCCGGGAATCCCACGAGCAGTACTTC.

As concerns this clonotype: A much larger clone differs by one base, so this may be a read error. The chain carries TRBV6-4 and TRBJ1-1, with 8 positions matching TRBD1. The germline CDR1 and CDR2 sequences are MRHNA and SNTAGT. V lost 2 bases, J lost 4 bases, and 6 bases stayed unmatched. The CDR3 runs 15 residues. The CDR3: CASSDNGQGGTEAFF. CDR3 nucleotides: TGTGCCAGCAGTGACAATGGACAGGGCGGCACTGAAGCTTTCTTT.

This sequence joins TRBV9 and TRBJ1-6, with TRBD1 matching 7 bases. The J segment lost 5 bases and the V segment lost 2 bases, leaving 1 base of the junction unmatched. The CDR3 consists of 14 residues. The germline CDR1 and CDR2 sequences are SGDLS and YYNGEE. The CDR3 coding sequence is TGTGCCAGCAGCGTGGGACAGAATAATTCACCCCTCCACTTT. Translating it yields CASSVGQNNSPLHF.

This clonotype was observed a few times. The rearrangement links TRBV19 to TRBJ2-7; 8 nucleotides agree with TRBD1. The V gene's germline CDR1 is LNHDA and CDR2 SQIVND (reference sequence). V shed 1 base and J 6 bases; nucleotides not matched to a gene: 14. This CDR3 contains 17 residues. In DNA, the CDR3 is TGTGCCAGTAGTATAGGTCTAGGGGCAGGGGGCGCCCCCGAGCAGTACTTC. Amino acids: CASSIGLGAGGAPEQYF.

This clonotype was counted at least ten times. V usage is TRBV4-1 and J usage is TRBJ2-7, with D perhaps TRBD1 or TRBD2 (5 bases each). The V gene's germline CDR1 is MGHRA and CDR2 YSYEKL. Trimming shortened V by 0 bases and J by 5 bases, and 11 bases separated the two germline ends. The length of the CDR3 is 14 residues. The chain's CDR3 is CASSQELRGNEQYF. The CDR3 DNA reads as TGCGCCAGCAGCCAAGAATTGAGGGGCAACGAGCAGTACTTC.

The chain is built from TRBV10-2 and TRBJ1-1; 10 nucleotides align to TRBD1. Unmatched junction bases numbered 6, after V lost 5 bases and J lost 0 bases. The CDR3 contains 16 residues. In germline, CDR1 is WSHSY, CDR2 SAAADI. This CDR3 is CASSTGTGVMNTEAFF. CDR3 nucleotide sequence: TGCGCCAGCAGTACCGGGACAGGGGTAATGAACACTGAAGCTTTCTTT.

The V call is TRBV7-8, the J call TRBJ1-4; D gene uncertain. Trimming took off 0 bases at V and 4 bases at J, with 6 bases between the two ends. The CDR3 runs 14 residues. Germline V CDR1 and CDR2: SGHVS, FQNEAQ. For the CDR3, the DNA is TGTGCCAGCAGCTTAGCAGGGATTAATGAAAAACTGTTTTTT. Protein product: CASSLAGINEKLFF.

This clonotype showed up just a few times. The chain carries TRBV2 and TRBJ1-1, with D perhaps matching TRBD1 (5 bases). Germline V CDR1 and CDR2: SNHLY, FYNNEI. CDR3 length equals 18 residues. Trimming shortened V by 2 bases and J by 0 bases, and 19 bases separated the two germline ends. DNA of the CDR3: TGTGCCAGCAGTGAACGGTGGCAGGGTGATTTGATGAACACTGAAGCTTTCTTT. Its protein is CASSERWQGDLMNTEAFF.